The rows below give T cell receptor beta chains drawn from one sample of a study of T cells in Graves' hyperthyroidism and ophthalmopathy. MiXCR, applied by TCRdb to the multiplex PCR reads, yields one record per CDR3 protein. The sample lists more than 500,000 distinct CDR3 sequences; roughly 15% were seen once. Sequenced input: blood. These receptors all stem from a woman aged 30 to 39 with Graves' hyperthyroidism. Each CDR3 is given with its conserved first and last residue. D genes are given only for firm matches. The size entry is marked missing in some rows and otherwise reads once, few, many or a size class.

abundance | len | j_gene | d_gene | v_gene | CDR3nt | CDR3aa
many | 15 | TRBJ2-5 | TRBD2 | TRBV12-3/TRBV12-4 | TGTGCCAGCAGGGGACTAGCGGGAGATGGTGAGACCCAGTACTTC | CASRGLAGDGETQYF
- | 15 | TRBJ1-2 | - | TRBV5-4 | TGTGCCAGCAGCTTGGGGCAGGGGATGCACTATGGCTACACCTTC | CASSLGQGMHYGYTF
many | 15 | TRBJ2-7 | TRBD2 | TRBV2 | TGTGCCAGCACCTCGGCTCTAGCGGGAGTCTACGAGCAGTACTTC | CASTSALAGVYEQYF
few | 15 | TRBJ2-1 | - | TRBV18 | TGTGCCAGCTCACCCCCGGGACTGATAGCCCATGAGCAGTTCTTC | CASSPPGLIAHEQFF
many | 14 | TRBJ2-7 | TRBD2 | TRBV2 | TGTGCCAGCAGTCCATCGGGACTAGCGTTCGAGCAGTACTTC | CASSPSGLAFEQYF
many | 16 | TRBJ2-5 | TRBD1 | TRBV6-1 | TGTGCCAGCAGTAAAAGGGACAGGGTATTCCAAGAGACCCAGTACTTC | CASSKRDRVFQETQYF
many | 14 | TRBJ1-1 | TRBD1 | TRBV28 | TGTGCCAGCCCCCGGGACAGGGATAGCACTGAAGCTTTCTTT | CASPRDRDSTEAFF
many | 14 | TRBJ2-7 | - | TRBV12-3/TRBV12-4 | TGTGCCAGCAGTTTAGACATCAGTCCCTACGAGCAGTACTTC | CASSLDISPYEQYF
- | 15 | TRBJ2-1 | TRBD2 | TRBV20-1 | TGCAGTGCTAGAGACCTAGCGGGGAGCAACAATGAGCAGTTCTTC | CSARDLAGSNNEQFF
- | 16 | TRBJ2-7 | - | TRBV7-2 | TGTGCCAGCAGTGAGCCGGGACTTCGATTTTCCTCCGAGCAGTACTTC | CASSEPGLRFSSEQYF
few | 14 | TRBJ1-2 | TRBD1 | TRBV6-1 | TGTGCCAGCAGGGAACCGGGACAGGATGGCGGCTACACCTTC | CASREPGQDGGYTF
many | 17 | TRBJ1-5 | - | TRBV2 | TGTGCCAGCAGTGAGATCTCGGGGGCGCGGAGCAATCAGCCCCAGCATTTT | CASSEISGARSNQPQHF
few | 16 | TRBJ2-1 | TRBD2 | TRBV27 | TGTGCCAGCAGTTTATCGACTAGCGGGAGGGCCTCTGAGCAGTTCTTC | CASSLSTSGRASEQFF